The 13 T cell receptor beta chains reported below all come from one sample, sequenced in a study of Ad26.COV2.S vaccination and SARS-CoV-2 variants. The treatment denotes: about 20 received Ad26.COV2.S at low or high dose, single or two shots; roughly 5 received placebo; per-sample allocation not given. At day 63 after the first vaccine or placebo injection, samples were drawn. The data were produced by immunoSEQ multiplex PCR, yet TCRdb's version contains in-frame clones alone and is incomplete. The profile covers over 250,000 clones, with 70% to 90% appearing a single time and over 2.5% taken by the ten largest. The sequences come from peripheral blood, collected in a trial of Ad26.COV2.S vaccine versus placebo. The receptors shown here come from a person between 18 and 60 years old who received the Ad26.COV2.S COVID-19 vaccine or a placebo.

V is TRBV4-3 and J is TRBJ2-3; the D is unclear. The CDR3 has 16 amino acids. Germline CDR1 LGHNA, CDR2 YSLEER. The V and J ends lost 0 bases and 3 bases respectively, with 13 bases between them. The CDR3 protein is CASSQDRALGTDTQYF. Written as DNA, the CDR3 is TGCGCCAGCAGCCAAGATCGGGCCTTGGGGACAGATACGCAGTATTTT.

This chain links TRBV5-4 with TRBJ2-5; D is possibly TRBD1 (7 bases). Germline lookup yields CDR1 SGHNT and CDR2 YYREEE (reference sequence). The CDR3 sequence is 13 residues long. Trimming left V 4 bases short and J 5 bases short, with 12 bases between. The CDR3 spells CASSVGGGETQYF. In nucleotides, the CDR3 is TGTGCCAGCAGCGTAGGAGGGGGCGAGACCCAGTACTTC.

The chain couples TRBV5-1 to TRBJ1-2, with D hard to call. Germline values: CDR1 SGHRS, CDR2 YFSETQ. The V gene lost 0 bases and the J gene lost 3 bases, with 9 bases spanning the gap. This CDR3 has 14 residues. CDR3 DNA: TGCGCCAGCAGCTTGGAAGACTTATACTATGGCTACACCTTC. This gives the protein CASSLEDLYYGYTF. Full variable domain (outside the CDR3, taken from reference TRBV5-1 and TRBJ1-2): KAGVTQTPRYLIKTRGQQVTLSCSPISGHRSVSWYQQTPGQGLQFLFEYFSETQRNKGNFPGRFSGRQFSNSRSEMNVSTLELGDSALYLCASSLEDLYYGYTFGSGTRLTVV.

This sequence joins TRBV6-5 and TRBJ1-1; D is unclear. The CDR3 totals 13 residues. V shed 6 bases and J shed 5 bases, with 13 bases lying between them. Germline-derived CDR1 and CDR2 are MNHEY and SVGAGI. CDR3 in amino acids: CASRPSRPTEAFF. CDR3 nucleotides: TGTGCCAGCAGACCCAGCCGGCCAACTGAAGCTTTCTTT.

The V gene is TRBV5-1, the J gene TRBJ2-3, with D maybe TRBD2 (5 bases). CDR3 length: 18 residues. V was shortened by 4 bases and J by 0 bases, with 21 bases between the two germline ends. Germline V gene data show CDR1 as SGHRS and CDR2 as YFSETQ. CDR3 coding DNA: TGCGCCAGCAGCGGCCGAGGGAACTTATCGTTTAGCACAGATACGCAGTATTTT. Its translation: CASSGRGNLSFSTDTQYF.

V and J are TRBV28 and TRBJ2-6; D may be TRBD1 (5 bases). Germline lookup yields CDR1 MDHEN and CDR2 SYDVKM. V was cut by 5 bases and J by 0 bases, with 20 bases left in between. This CDR3 has 19 amino acids. The CDR3 sequence: CASSSSWGTSYSGANVLTF. CDR3 coding DNA: TGTGCCAGCAGTAGCTCATGGGGCACCTCCTACTCTGGGGCCAACGTCCTGACTTTC.

This rearrangement joins TRBV7-2 to TRBJ2-7; TRBD1 matches 9 bases. Germline V gene sequence: CDR1 SGHTA, CDR2 FQGNSA. The CDR3 has 15 residues. Unmatched junction bases numbered 13, after V lost 1 base and J lost 12 bases. The DNA of the CDR3 is TGTGCCAGCAGCTTAGGGGAGGTAGGACAGGGGCTCTGGTACTTC. This gives the protein CASSLGEVGQGLWYF. The variable domain in full, with the rest retrieved from reference TRBV7-2 and TRBJ2-7, is GAGVSQSPSNKVTEKGKDVELRCDPISGHTALYWYRQSLGQGLEFLIYFQGNSAPDKSGLPSDRFSAERTGGSVSTLTIQRTQQEDSAVYLCASSLGEVGQGLWYFGPGTRLTVT.

The V call is TRBV11-2, the J call TRBJ1-3; possible D gene TRBD1, 6 bases. V lost 5 bases to trimming and J lost 4 bases, with 18 bases between them. The germline V gene has CDR1 SGHAT and CDR2 FQNNGV. The CDR3 is 16 residues long. CDR3 nucleotides: TGTGCCAGCAGCCCGTCCCCGGGGGGGCGAGGAAACACCATATATTTT. This codes for CASSPSPGGRGNTIYF. Looking up the rest from reference TRBV11-2 and TRBJ1-3 gives the full variable domain: EAGVAQSPRYKIIEKRQSVAFWCNPISGHATLYWYQQILGQGPKLLIQFQNNGVVDDSQLPKDRFSAERLKGVDSTLKIQPAKLEDSAVYLCASSPSPGGRGNTIYFGEGSWLTVV.

This clone was recorded only once. A read error may produce the germline difference seen at one junction end. The rearrangement joins TRBV7-9 to TRBJ1-1, with D possibly TRBD1 on 5 matching bases. Germline V CDR1 and CDR2: SEHNR, FQNEAQ (reference sequence). CDR3 length equals 15 residues. The CDR3 nucleotides read TGTGCCAGCAGCCCTGGAGGGGTGCGGAGCACTAAAGCTTTCTTT. Translation: CASSPGGVRSTKAFF.

The rearrangement joins TRBV11-2 to TRBJ2-5, with 7 bases identical to TRBD2. From germline, CDR1 is SGHAT and CDR2 FQNNGV. Germline trimming cut 3 bases from V and 2 bases from J; bases unmatched to any gene: 6. The CDR3 loop spans 15 amino acids. CDR3 sequence reads: CASSFGTTSQETQYF. The DNA for the CDR3 is TGTGCCAGCAGCTTCGGGACTACCTCACAAGAGACCCAGTACTTC.

The V call is TRBV27, the J call TRBJ2-2; D not certain. Germline CDR1 and CDR2: MNHEY and SMNVEV (reference sequence). CDR3 size: 12 residues. The V end lost 3 bases, the J end lost 6 bases, and 5 bases lay between the germline ends. CDR3: CASSFTAGELFF. The DNA for the CDR3 is TGTGCCAGCAGTTTTACGGCCGGGGAGCTGTTTTTT.

The chain is built from TRBV2 and TRBJ1-2; 9 bases match TRBD1. CDR1 is SNHLY, CDR2 FYNNEI, per germline. The CDR3 has 15 amino acids. The V segment lost 6 bases and the J segment 2 bases; nucleotides outside the gene matches: 7. The DNA for the CDR3 is TGTGCCAGCAGCGAGAGTACAGGGGGCAACTATGGCTACACCTTC. Translated: CASSESTGGNYGYTF.

The chain recombines TRBV5-5 with TRBJ1-4; the match to TRBD1 covers 7 bases. After removal of 0 bases from V and 7 bases from J, the junction contained 6 bases not matched to a gene. The CDR3 sequence is 15 residues long. Germline lookup yields CDR1 SGHKS and CDR2 YYEKEE (reference sequence). CDR3 DNA sequence: TGTGCCAGCAGCTTGGGAGGGGGCGTGGGTGAAAAACTGTTTTTT. Amino acid sequence: CASSLGGGVGEKLFF.